Below, 20 T cell receptor beta chains from the same sample are listed, as sequenced in a study of human T cells and chemical hapten exposure (dated by TCRdb to the early 2020s). Reading the label with the study, this specimen's time point is: patch test 1, 2 weeks after DPC sensitization. This specimen's treatment or condition label, interpreted: therapeutic diphenylcyclopropenone sensitization with weekly scalp DPC. The library was produced with RACE. Instrument on record: NextSeq 500. The public sequencing data were trimmed at Q25 with fastp and processed into clonotypes with MiXCR by TCRdb, which kept only in-frame beta chains. Duplicate CDR3 protein sequences are folded into a single record with the most common DNA and genes. The sample data list 350,000 or so distinct CDR3 sequences, and about 7% of these were observed just once. Jointly, the top ten make up 7.5% to 8.5% of the sample. The sequenced sample was whole blood, obtained in connection with sensitization to the hapten diphenylcyclopropenone (DPC). The receptor source for this set is a woman between 18 and 30 years old with alopecia areata. Some clones in this sample may be carry-over from other donors' samples.

This clonotype has at least ten counts. CDR3 DNA: TGTGCCAGCAGCCTCCCTGGGGGGAGTGAAAAACTGTTTTTT. Its translation: CASSLPGGSEKLFF. V is TRBV7-2 and J is TRBJ1-4; maybe TRBD1 (5 bases). The CDR3 spans 14 residues. V was pared by 5 bases and J by 7 bases, with 14 bases between. Germline V gives CDR1 SGHTA, CDR2 FQGNSA.

This clonotype has ten or more counts. CDR3 bases: TGTGCCAGCAGTTACCGGTCCCAGCTGATAGGGATGGATGAGCAGTTCTTC. This encodes CASSYRSQLIGMDEQFF. This sequence joins TRBV6-2 or TRBV6-3 and TRBJ2-1; the D is unclear. CDR3 size: 17 residues. V gave up 2 bases and J gave up 8 bases, with 22 bases separating them. In germline, CDR1 is MNHEY, CDR2 SVGEGT.

V usage is TRBV15 and J usage is TRBJ2-3; 8 positions match TRBD1. Germline V lookup: CDR1 LNHNV, CDR2 YYDKDF (reference sequence). The CDR3 runs to 17 residues. V was clipped by 5 bases and J by 4 bases; unmatched bases: 14. This CDR3 is CATSGNLGQGRADTQYF. DNA of the CDR3: TGTGCCACCAGCGGAAACTTAGGACAGGGCCGGGCAGATACGCAGTATTTT. The full variable domain, in which reference TRBV15 and TRBJ2-3 provide the parts outside the CDR3, is DAMVIQNPRYQVTQFGKPVTLSCSQTLNHNVMYWYQQKSSQAPKLLFHYYDKDFNNEADTPDNFQSRRPNTSFCFLDIRSPGLGDTAMYLCATSGNLGQGRADTQYFGPGTRLTVL.

The sample holds many counts of this clonotype. The chain couples TRBV6-2 or TRBV6-3 to TRBJ2-1; D unresolved. Trimming removed 6 bases from V and 6 bases from J, with 12 bases in between. CDR1 and CDR2 (germline): MNHEY, SVGEGT. The CDR3 runs to 13 residues. The DNA of the CDR3 is TGTGCCAGCAGGAAGACCCAAGGCAATGAGCAGTTCTTC. It codes for CASRKTQGNEQFF.

This clonotype was counted at least ten times. V is TRBV4-3 and J is TRBJ2-7, with 8 positions matching TRBD1. The CDR3 consists of 15 residues. Germline trimming cut 3 bases from V and 2 bases from J; bases unmatched to any gene: 6. The germline gives CDR1 LGHNA, CDR2 YSLEER. CDR3 DNA: TGCGCCAGCAGCCAGCTACCGACAGGGGCCTACGAGCAGTACTTC. It encodes CASSQLPTGAYEQYF.

This clonotype has at least ten counts. V usage is TRBV7-2 and J usage is TRBJ1-2; D is uncertain. This CDR3 has 14 residues. V shed 2 bases and J shed 6 bases, with 13 bases lying between them. Germline values: CDR1 SGHTA, CDR2 FQGNSA. The DNA of the CDR3 is TGTGCCAGCAGCTTAAGTCAGCGAGGCAATGGCTACACCTTC. It encodes CASSLSQRGNGYTF.

This clonotype was seen ten or more times. The genes are TRBV2 and TRBJ1-6; maybe TRBD1 (6 bases). This CDR3 has 14 residues. CDR1 SNHLY and CDR2 FYNNEI come from the germline V gene. Trimming removed 4 bases at V and 10 bases at J, with 14 bases between. The CDR3 loop is CASSVSEGVSPLHF. As DNA, the CDR3 is TGTGCCAGCAGTGTCTCGGAGGGGGTGTCACCCCTCCACTTT.

This clonotype showed up many times. The chain couples TRBV6-5 to TRBJ2-6, with D perhaps matching TRBD1 or TRBD2 (5 bases each). V lost 7 bases and J 2 bases, leaving 12 bases between the germline ends. Per germline, CDR1 MNHEY and CDR2 SVGAGI. CDR3 size: 15 residues. The CDR3 DNA follows: TGTGCCAGCAATGACGGGACGGCTGGGGCCAACGTCCTGACTTTC. This sequence encodes CASNDGTAGANVLTF.

The J gene is TRBJ2-2, the V gene TRBV24-1; 7 nucleotides agree with TRBD2. Germline CDR1 KGHDR, CDR2 SFDVKD. The J segment lost 0 bases and the V segment lost 5 bases, leaving 5 bases of the junction unmatched. This CDR3 contains 16 residues. CDR3 nucleotides: TGTGCCACCAGTGGCCCGGGACTATCGAACACCGGGGAGCTGTTTTTT. This gives the protein CATSGPGLSNTGELFF.

This rearrangement joins TRBV5-5 to TRBJ1-1; TRBD1 might be the D (5 bases). Germline assignment: CDR1 SGHKS and CDR2 YYEKEE (reference sequence). Trimming stripped 5 bases from V and 5 bases from J, with 22 bases between. This CDR3 region has 16 residues. CDR3 residues: CASSSGVTTGLTEAFF. DNA for the CDR3: TGTGCCAGCAGTTCGGGGGTAACTACGGGCTTGACTGAAGCTTTCTTT.

This clonotype was detected only a few times. This chain connects TRBV6-5 to TRBJ2-3; TRBD2 matches 16 bases. Losses at the gene ends were 4 bases for V and 4 bases for J; bases not matched to a gene: 8. In germline, CDR1 is MNHEY, CDR2 SVGAGI. The CDR3 consists of 18 residues. CDR3 DNA sequence: TGTGCCAGCAGTTCAACGGGACTAGCGGGGGGGCAAGCAGATACGCAGTATTTT. Residues: CASSSTGLAGGQADTQYF.

The chain employs TRBV6-6 and TRBJ1-1; no clear D gene. Trimming took 5 bases from V and 4 from J, leaving 23 bases between them. The CDR3 length is 17 residues. The germline gives CDR1 MNHNY, CDR2 SVGAGI (reference sequence). The CDR3 is CASSPPPRSGEGTEAFF. CDR3 in DNA: TGTGCCAGCAGTCCCCCCCCAAGATCAGGTGAGGGCACTGAAGCTTTCTTT.

This rearrangement joins TRBV12-3 or TRBV12-4 to TRBJ2-2, with a weak D call TRBD1 (6 bases). CDR3 length equals 13 residues. V lost 5 bases to trimming and J lost 6 bases, with 10 bases between them. Here the CDR3 reads CASSLRTAGELFF. CDR3 bases: TGTGCCAGCAGTCTCCGGACAGCCGGGGAGCTGTTTTTT.

V is TRBV6-1 and J is TRBJ2-7; D possibly corresponds to TRBD2 (6 bases). The germline gives CDR1 MNHNS, CDR2 SASEGT. The CDR3 is made up of 16 amino acids. V was trimmed by 11 bases and J by 2 bases, leaving 25 bases between them. The CDR3 DNA is TGTGCCGGGTCGTCGGGACGGCTCAGGGAGGCCTACGAGCAGTACTTC. This translates into CAGSSGRLREAYEQYF.

This clonotype was picked up a small number of times. The V gene is TRBV6-1, the J gene TRBJ1-2; the D gene is possibly TRBD1 (5 bases). Deletions cut 2 bases from V and 0 bases from J, with 7 bases between. The CDR3 loop spans 14 amino acids. Germline CDR1 is MNHNS and CDR2 is SASEGT. The CDR3 is CASSEQGANYGYTF. The CDR3 DNA sequence: TGTGCCAGCAGTGAACAAGGGGCTAACTATGGCTACACCTTC.

This clonotype was observed a handful of times. The chain has TRBV12-3 or TRBV12-4 and TRBJ2-7, with 8 bases that match TRBD1. The CDR3 contains 14 residues. The V and J ends lost 7 bases and 2 bases, in that order; junction bases with no gene match: 7. The CDR3 spells CASTVDRATYEQYF. The CDR3 DNA reads as TGTGCCAGCACCGTGGACAGGGCCACCTACGAGCAGTACTTC.

Only a few counts were recorded for this clonotype. The V gene is TRBV29-1, the J gene TRBJ2-2, with a tentative D call TRBD1 (5 bases). V lost 7 bases to trimming and J lost 4 bases, with 10 bases between them. Germline assignment: CDR1 SQVTM and CDR2 ANQGSEA. The CDR3 runs 12 residues. CDR3: CSDPTVTGELFF. The DNA for the CDR3 is TGCAGCGACCCGACAGTCACCGGGGAGCTGTTTTTT.

This clonotype was seen many times. The chain links TRBV2 to TRBJ2-3, with 8 bases lining up with TRBD2. V dropped 0 bases and J dropped 1; count of bases not matched to a gene: 6. There are 17 residues in the CDR3. CDR1 and CDR2 (germline): SNHLY, FYNNEI. For the CDR3, the DNA is TGTGCCAGCAGTGAAGCCGGGGGGGGCTTTCGCACAGATACGCAGTATTTT. This translates into CASSEAGGGFRTDTQYF.

This clonotype was counted only a few times. The chain employs TRBV11-1 and TRBJ1-6; D unresolved. The V gene's germline CDR1 is SGHAT and CDR2 FQDESV (reference sequence). V lost 4 bases, J lost 8 bases, and 12 bases lay in between. The CDR3 loop spans 14 amino acids. CDR3: CASSSDLFDSPLHF. The CDR3 nucleotides read TGTGCCAGCAGCTCGGACCTTTTTGATTCACCCCTCCACTTT.

This chain joins TRBV18 and TRBJ1-5, with a weak D call TRBD1 (5 bases). The CDR3 contains 13 residues. Trimming removed 5 bases at V and 5 bases at J, with 10 bases between. CDR1 and CDR2 (germline): KGHSH, LQKENI. CDR3 amino acids: CASSKGEDQPQHF. The CDR3 nucleotides read TGTGCCAGCTCAAAAGGGGAAGATCAGCCCCAGCATTTT.